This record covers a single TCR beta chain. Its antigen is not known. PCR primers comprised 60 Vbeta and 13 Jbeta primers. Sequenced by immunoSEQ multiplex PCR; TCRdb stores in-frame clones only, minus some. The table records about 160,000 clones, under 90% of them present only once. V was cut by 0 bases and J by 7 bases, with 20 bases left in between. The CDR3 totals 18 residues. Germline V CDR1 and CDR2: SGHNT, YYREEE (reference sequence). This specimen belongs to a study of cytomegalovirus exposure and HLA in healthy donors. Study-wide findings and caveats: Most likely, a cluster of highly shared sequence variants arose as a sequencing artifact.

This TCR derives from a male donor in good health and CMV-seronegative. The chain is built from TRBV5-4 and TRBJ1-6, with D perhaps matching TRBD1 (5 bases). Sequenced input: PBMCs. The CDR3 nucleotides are TGTGCCAGCAGCTTGGGGGTCGCCGTAGGGGCGATGAATTCACCCCTCCACTTT. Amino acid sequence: CASSLGVAVGAMNSPLHF. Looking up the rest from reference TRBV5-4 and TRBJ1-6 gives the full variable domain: ETGVTQSPTHLIKTRGQQVTLRCSSQSGHNTVSWYQQALGQGPQFIFQYYREEENGRGNFPPRFSGLQFPNYSSELNVNALELDDSALYLCASSLGVAVGAMNSPLHFGNGTRLTVT.